Following are 17 T cell receptor beta chains from one sample sequenced in a study of identifying expanded T cells in peripheral blood. Libraries were prepared by immunoSEQ multiplex PCR; TCRdb keeps only in-frame clonotypes and omits some of them. The sample holds some 99,000 clones, about 85% seen once. Sequencing was performed on blood. These receptors were collected from a person aged 18 to 70 in good health.

The chain couples TRBV7-8 to TRBJ2-3; TRBD2 is a possible D gene (5 bases). V gave up 5 bases and J gave up 6 bases, with 12 bases separating them. This CDR3 contains 13 residues. Germline values: CDR1 SGHVS, CDR2 FQNEAQ. CDR3 loop: CASSVGRTDTQYF. The CDR3 nucleotides read TGTGCCAGCAGCGTAGGTAGGACTGATACGCAGTATTTT.

V gene TRBV5-1 combines with J gene TRBJ2-7; 7 bases fit TRBD1. V lost 4 bases and J lost 2; bases outside the gene matches: 9. This CDR3 comprises 15 residues. The germline V gene encodes CDR1 SGHRS and CDR2 YFSETQ. CDR3 sequence (DNA): TGCGCCAGCAGCAGGGACAGTGGAGTAACCTACGAGCAGTACTTC. Amino acids: CASSRDSGVTYEQYF.

Only a few counts were recorded for this clone. This chain joins TRBV5-1 and TRBJ1-2; TRBD1 is a possible D gene (5 bases). The CDR3 contains 12 residues. V was cut by 1 base and J by 4 bases, with 5 bases left in between. Germline-derived CDR1 and CDR2 are SGHRS and YFSETQ. CDR3 nucleotides: TGCGCCAGCAGCTTGACAGGCTATGGCTACACCTTC. It translates to CASSLTGYGYTF.

This clone was observed at least ten times. V usage is TRBV10-3 and J usage is TRBJ2-3; D is perhaps TRBD2 (5 bases). V lost 4 bases to trimming and J lost 5 bases, with 7 bases between them. Germline CDR1 reads ENHRY; CDR2 reads SYGVKD. The length of the CDR3 is 12 residues. In nucleotides, the CDR3 is TGTGCCATCAGTGCTCGGGGAGATACGCAGTATTTT. Translated, it gives CAISARGDTQYF.

V is TRBV28 and J is TRBJ2-5; 8 nucleotides match TRBD2. Germline loops: CDR1 MDHEN, CDR2 SYDVKM. The CDR3 is made up of 16 amino acids. Losses at the gene ends were 3 bases for V and 5 bases for J; bases not matched to a gene: 11. In DNA, the CDR3 is TGTGCCAGCAGTTTGCGCGGGGGGTCCCCCCGGGAGACCCAGTACTTC. The encoded protein is CASSLRGGSPRETQYF.

This rearrangement joins TRBV4-3 to TRBJ2-2; 11 nucleotides agree with TRBD1. From germline, CDR1 is LGHNA and CDR2 YSLEER. The CDR3 consists of 16 residues. V lost 0 bases, J lost 7 bases, and 4 bases stayed unmatched. The CDR3 DNA follows: TGCGCCAGCAGCCAAGAGGACAGGGGGCGAGGCGGGGAGCTGTTTTTT. Translation gives CASSQEDRGRGGELFF.

This chain links TRBV7-9 with TRBJ2-7; 13 bases are shared with TRBD2. CDR1 and CDR2 (germline): SEHNR, FQNEAQ (reference sequence). The CDR3 is made up of 17 amino acids. The V segment lost 5 bases and the J segment 4 bases; nucleotides outside the gene matches: 11. This CDR3 is CASSPRTSGRGDYEQYF. In DNA, the CDR3 is TGTGCCAGCAGCCCAAGGACTAGCGGGAGAGGTGATTACGAGCAGTACTTC.

This clone was recorded only once. The chain joins TRBV6-6 to TRBJ1-2; D is undetermined. V shed 6 bases and J shed 5 bases, with 10 bases lying between them. Germline assignment: CDR1 MNHNY and CDR2 SVGAGI (reference sequence). This CDR3 spans 12 amino acids. The CDR3 loop reads CASSPLGYGYTF. The CDR3 nucleotides are TGTGCCAGCAGCCCCCTGGGGTATGGCTACACCTTC.

The chain carries TRBV6-5 and TRBJ2-1; 11 nucleotides agree with TRBD2. Germline assignment: CDR1 MNHEY and CDR2 SVGAGI. Trimming removed 5 bases from V and 4 bases from J; junction bases left unmatched: 1. This CDR3 spans 14 amino acids. DNA for the CDR3: TGTGCCAGCAGTAGACTAGCGGGATACAATGAGCAGTTCTTC. This sequence encodes CASSRLAGYNEQFF.

The rearrangement joins TRBV28 to TRBJ1-3; 7 nucleotides align to TRBD1. After removal of 5 bases from V and 3 bases from J, the junction contained 7 bases not matched to a gene. The CDR3 has 15 residues. The V gene's germline CDR1 is MDHEN and CDR2 SYDVKM. The CDR3 loop is CASSTRDRGGNTIYF. The CDR3 coding sequence is TGTGCCAGCAGTACCCGGGACAGAGGTGGAAACACCATATATTTT. Combining the CDR3 with reference TRBV28 and TRBJ1-3 gives the whole variable domain DVKVTQSSRYLVKRTGEKVFLECVQDMDHENMFWYRQDPGLGLRLIYFSYDVKMKEKGDIPEGYSVSREKKERFSLILESASTNQTSMYLCASSTRDRGGNTIYFGEGSWLTVV.

This clone appeared once. The rearrangement links TRBV2 to TRBJ1-5, with 9 bases lining up with TRBD1. The CDR3 runs 14 residues. J lost 6 bases, V lost 7 bases, and 7 bases had no gene match. Germline values: CDR1 SNHLY, CDR2 FYNNEI. The CDR3 loop is CASTDTDRGQPQHF. The DNA of the CDR3 is TGTGCCAGCACCGATACGGACAGGGGTCAGCCCCAGCATTTT.

The chain carries TRBV29-1 and TRBJ2-7, with 8 bases aligning to TRBD2. After removal of 4 bases from V and 5 bases from J, the junction contained 10 bases not matched to a gene. Germline-derived CDR1 and CDR2 are SQVTM and ANQGSEA. The CDR3 sequence is 14 residues long. The CDR3 loop is CSVGAGTRGDEQYF. In DNA form, the CDR3 reads TGCAGCGTTGGTGCCGGGACTAGGGGTGACGAGCAGTACTTC.

The chain couples TRBV5-1 to TRBJ2-3, with 8 positions matching TRBD1. The germline CDR1 and CDR2 sequences are SGHRS and YFSETQ. CDR3 size: 15 residues. The trim removed 4 bases at V and 2 bases at J, leaving 6 bases unmatched. CDR3 sequence (DNA): TGCGCCAGCAGCCTTGGGACAGGCAACACAGATACGCAGTATTTT. Protein: CASSLGTGNTDTQYF.

The rearrangement joins TRBV2 to TRBJ1-4; 8 bases fit TRBD1. In germline, CDR1 is SNHLY, CDR2 FYNNEI. This CDR3 has 14 amino acids. V shed 6 bases, J shed 11 bases, and the junction held 11 bases outside the gene matches. The CDR3 nucleotides read TGTGCCAGCAGCGTAGGGACAGGTCGGGCGAAACTGTTTTTT. Its protein product is CASSVGTGRAKLFF.

This sequence joins TRBV9 and TRBJ2-3; tentative D call: TRBD2 (7 bases). Germline CDR1 is SGDLS and CDR2 is YYNGEE. The CDR3 totals 15 residues. Trimming removed 3 bases from V and 7 bases from J, with 18 bases in between. CDR3 region: CASSDRGGGGNTQYF. CDR3 coding DNA: TGTGCCAGCAGCGACCGAGGGGGGGGTGGAAATACGCAGTATTTT.

The gene calls are TRBV6-5 and TRBJ2-7, with 10 nucleotides matching TRBD1. This CDR3 comprises 14 residues. The germline CDR1 and CDR2 sequences are MNHEY and SVGAGI. The J segment lost 3 bases and the V segment lost 6 bases, leaving 5 bases of the junction unmatched. The CDR3 spells CASSTRTGGYEQYF. CDR3 coding DNA: TGTGCCAGCAGCACCAGGACAGGGGGCTACGAGCAGTACTTC.

The sample holds a few counts of this clone. This sequence joins TRBV20-1 and TRBJ1-2; D gene ambiguous. The V and J ends lost 6 bases and 0 bases respectively, with 2 bases between them. The germline gives CDR1 DFQATT, CDR2 SNEGSKA (reference sequence). The CDR3 has 10 residues. CDR3 DNA: TGCAGTGCACCTAACTATGGCTACACCTTC. Translating gives CSAPNYGYTF.